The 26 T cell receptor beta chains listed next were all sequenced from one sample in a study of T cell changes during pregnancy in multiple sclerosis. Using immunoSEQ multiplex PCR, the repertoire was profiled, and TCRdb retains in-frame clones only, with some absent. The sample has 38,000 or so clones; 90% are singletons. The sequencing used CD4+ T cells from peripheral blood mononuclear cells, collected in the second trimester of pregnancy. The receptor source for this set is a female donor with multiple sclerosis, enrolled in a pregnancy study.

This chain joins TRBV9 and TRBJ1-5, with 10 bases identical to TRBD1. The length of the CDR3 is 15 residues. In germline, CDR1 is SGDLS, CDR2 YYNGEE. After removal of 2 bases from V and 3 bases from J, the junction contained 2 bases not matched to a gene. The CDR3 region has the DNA TGTGCCAGCAGCGTTGGGACAGGGGCCAATCAGCCCCAGCATTTT. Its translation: CASSVGTGANQPQHF.

The CDR3 protein is CAWKSGGGETQYF. The CDR3 nucleotides read TGTGCCTGGAAGTCCGGGGGGGGAGAGACCCAGTACTTC. V is TRBV30 and J is TRBJ2-5; 8 nucleotides line up with TRBD2. In germline, CDR1 is GTSNPN, CDR2 SVGIG (reference sequence). The V segment lost 4 bases and the J segment 4 bases; nucleotides outside the gene matches: 5. The CDR3 runs 13 residues.

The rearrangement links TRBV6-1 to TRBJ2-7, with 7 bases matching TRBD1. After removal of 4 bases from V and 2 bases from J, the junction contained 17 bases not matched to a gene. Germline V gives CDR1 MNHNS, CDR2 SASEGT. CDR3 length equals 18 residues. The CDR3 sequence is CASSARFPSRTGAYEQYF. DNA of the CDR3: TGTGCCAGCAGTGCTCGGTTTCCATCGAGGACAGGAGCCTACGAGCAGTACTTC.

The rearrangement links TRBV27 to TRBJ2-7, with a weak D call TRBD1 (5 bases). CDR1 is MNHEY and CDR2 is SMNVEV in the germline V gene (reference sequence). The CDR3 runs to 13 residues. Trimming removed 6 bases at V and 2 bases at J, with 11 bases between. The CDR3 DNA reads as TGTGCCAGCAGCTCGGACAAAACCTACGAGCAGTACTTC. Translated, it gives CASSSDKTYEQYF.

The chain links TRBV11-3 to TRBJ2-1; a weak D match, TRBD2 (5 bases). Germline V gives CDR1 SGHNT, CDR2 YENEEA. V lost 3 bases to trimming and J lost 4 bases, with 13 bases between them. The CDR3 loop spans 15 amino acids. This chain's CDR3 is CASSLEGSKYNEQFF. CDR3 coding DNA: TGTGCCAGCAGCTTGGAAGGGAGTAAGTACAATGAGCAGTTCTTC.

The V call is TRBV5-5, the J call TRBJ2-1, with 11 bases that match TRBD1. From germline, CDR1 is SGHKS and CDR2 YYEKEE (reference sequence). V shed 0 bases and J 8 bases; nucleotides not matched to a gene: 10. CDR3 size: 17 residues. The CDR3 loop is CASSLGSRTGGWDEQFF. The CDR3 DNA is TGTGCCAGCAGCTTGGGGTCTAGGACAGGGGGCTGGGATGAGCAGTTCTTC.

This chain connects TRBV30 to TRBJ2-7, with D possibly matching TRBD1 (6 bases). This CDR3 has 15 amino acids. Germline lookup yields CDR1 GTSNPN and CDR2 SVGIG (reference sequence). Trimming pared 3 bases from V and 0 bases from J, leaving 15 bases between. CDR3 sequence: CAWSADSRSSYEQYF. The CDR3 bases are TGTGCCTGGAGCGCGGACAGCCGAAGCTCCTACGAGCAGTACTTC.

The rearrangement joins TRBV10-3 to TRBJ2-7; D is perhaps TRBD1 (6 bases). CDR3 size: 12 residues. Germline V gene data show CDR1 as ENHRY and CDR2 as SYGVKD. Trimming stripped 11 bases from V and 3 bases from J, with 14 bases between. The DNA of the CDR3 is TGTGCCGCTGGGGGCGAAGGCTACGAGCAGTACTTC. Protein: CAAGGEGYEQYF.

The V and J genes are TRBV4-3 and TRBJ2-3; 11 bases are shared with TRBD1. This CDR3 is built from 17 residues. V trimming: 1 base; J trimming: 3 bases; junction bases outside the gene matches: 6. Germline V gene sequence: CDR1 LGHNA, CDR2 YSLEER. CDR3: CASSQGAGTGGTDTQYF. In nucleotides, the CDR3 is TGCGCCAGCAGCCAAGGCGCGGGGACAGGGGGGACAGATACGCAGTATTTT.

CDR3 residues: CSAGLGLDYEQYF. In DNA, the CDR3 is TGCAGCGCCGGTTTGGGCTTAGACTACGAGCAGTACTTC. The chain employs TRBV29-1 and TRBJ2-7; D unresolved. The CDR3 runs to 13 residues. Germline values: CDR1 SQVTM, CDR2 ANQGSEA. Trimming stripped 7 bases from V and 3 bases from J, with 16 bases between.

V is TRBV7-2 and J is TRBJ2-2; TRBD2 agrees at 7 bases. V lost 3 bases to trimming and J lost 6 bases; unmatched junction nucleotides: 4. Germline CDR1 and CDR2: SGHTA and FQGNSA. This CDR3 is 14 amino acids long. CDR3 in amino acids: CASSLVGGAGELFF. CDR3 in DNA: TGTGCCAGCAGCTTGGTTGGGGGGGCCGGGGAGCTGTTTTTT.

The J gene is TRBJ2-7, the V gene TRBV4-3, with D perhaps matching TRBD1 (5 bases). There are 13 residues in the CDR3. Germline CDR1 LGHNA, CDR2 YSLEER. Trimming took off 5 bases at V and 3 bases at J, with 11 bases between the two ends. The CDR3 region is CASSFRENYEQYF. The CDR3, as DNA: TGCGCCAGCAGCTTCAGGGAAAACTACGAGCAGTACTTC.

CDR3 DNA sequence: TGTGCCAGCAGTCAAACTGACTACAATGAGCAGTTCTTC. It encodes CASSQTDYNEQFF. This chain joins TRBV7-2 and TRBJ2-1, with D uncertain. The germline V gene encodes CDR1 SGHTA and CDR2 FQGNSA. This CDR3 comprises 13 residues. V lost 6 bases and J 3 bases, leaving 9 bases between the germline ends. Supplemented by reference TRBV7-2 and TRBJ2-1, the full variable domain reads GAGVSQSPSNKVTEKGKDVELRCDPISGHTALYWYRQSLGQGLEFLIYFQGNSAPDKSGLPSDRFSAERTGGSVSTLTIQRTQQEDSAVYLCASSQTDYNEQFFGPGTRLTVL.

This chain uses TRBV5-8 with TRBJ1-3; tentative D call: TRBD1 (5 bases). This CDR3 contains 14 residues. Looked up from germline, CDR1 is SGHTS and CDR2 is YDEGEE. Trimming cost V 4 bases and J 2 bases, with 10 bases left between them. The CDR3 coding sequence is TGTGCCAGCAGCGGGGGGGGTCCTGGAAACACCATATATTTT. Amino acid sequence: CASSGGGPGNTIYF.

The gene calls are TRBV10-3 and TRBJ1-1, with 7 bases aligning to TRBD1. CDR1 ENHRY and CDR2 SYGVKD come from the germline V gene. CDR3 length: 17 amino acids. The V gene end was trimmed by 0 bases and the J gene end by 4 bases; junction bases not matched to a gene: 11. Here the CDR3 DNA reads TGTGCCATCAGTGAGTCGATGATGGGCAGGGGGGTCACTGAAGCTTTCTTT. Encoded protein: CAISESMMGRGVTEAFF.

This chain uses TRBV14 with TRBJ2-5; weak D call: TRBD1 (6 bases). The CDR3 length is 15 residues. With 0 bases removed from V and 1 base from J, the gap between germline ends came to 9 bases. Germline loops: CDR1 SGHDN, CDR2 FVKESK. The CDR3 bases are TGTGCCAGCAGCCAAGATTGGGGGCCCCAAGAGACCCAGTACTTC. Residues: CASSQDWGPQETQYF.

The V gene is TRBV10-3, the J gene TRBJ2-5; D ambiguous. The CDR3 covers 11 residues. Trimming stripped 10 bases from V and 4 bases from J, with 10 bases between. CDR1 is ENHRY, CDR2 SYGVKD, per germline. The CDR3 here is CATQAVETQYF. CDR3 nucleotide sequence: TGTGCCACCCAGGCTGTAGAGACCCAGTACTTC.

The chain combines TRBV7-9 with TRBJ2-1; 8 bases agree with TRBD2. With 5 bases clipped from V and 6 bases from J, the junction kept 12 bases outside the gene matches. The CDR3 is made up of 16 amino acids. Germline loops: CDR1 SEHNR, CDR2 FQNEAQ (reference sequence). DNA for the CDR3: TGTGCCAGCAGCCCACCCGGGACTAGGAGAGGCAATGAGCAGTTCTTC. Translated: CASSPPGTRRGNEQFF.

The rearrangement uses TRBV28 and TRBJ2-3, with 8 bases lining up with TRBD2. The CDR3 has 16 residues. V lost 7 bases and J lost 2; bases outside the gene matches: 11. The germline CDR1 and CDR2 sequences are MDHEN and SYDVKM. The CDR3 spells CASTTVSGIITDTQYF. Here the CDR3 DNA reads TGTGCCAGCACCACTGTTAGCGGGATTATCACAGATACGCAGTATTTT.

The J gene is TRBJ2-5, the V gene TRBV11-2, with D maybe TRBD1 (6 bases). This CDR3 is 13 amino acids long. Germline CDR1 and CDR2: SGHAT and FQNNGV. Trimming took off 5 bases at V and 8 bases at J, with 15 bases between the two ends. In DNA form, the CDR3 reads TGTGCCAGCAGCGGGACACTTATTGATACCCAGTACTTC. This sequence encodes CASSGTLIDTQYF.

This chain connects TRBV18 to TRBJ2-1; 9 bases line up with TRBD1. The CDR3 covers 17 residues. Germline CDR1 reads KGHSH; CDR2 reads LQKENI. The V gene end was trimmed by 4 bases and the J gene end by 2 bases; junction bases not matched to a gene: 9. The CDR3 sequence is CASSRPWGTGTYNEQFF. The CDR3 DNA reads TGTGCCAGCTCACGCCCCTGGGGGACAGGGACCTACAATGAGCAGTTCTTC.

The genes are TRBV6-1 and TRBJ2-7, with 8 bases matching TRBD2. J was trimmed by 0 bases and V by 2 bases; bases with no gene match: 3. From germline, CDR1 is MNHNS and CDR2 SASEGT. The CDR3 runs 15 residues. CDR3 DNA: TGTGCCAGCAGTGAAATGACTAGCGCCTCCTACGAGCAGTACTTC. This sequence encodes CASSEMTSASYEQYF.

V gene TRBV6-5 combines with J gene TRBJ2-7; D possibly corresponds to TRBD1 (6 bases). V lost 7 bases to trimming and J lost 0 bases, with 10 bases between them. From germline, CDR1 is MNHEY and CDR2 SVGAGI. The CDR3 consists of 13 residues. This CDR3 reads CASMGTYSYEQYF. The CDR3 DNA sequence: TGTGCCAGCATGGGGACATACTCCTACGAGCAGTACTTC.

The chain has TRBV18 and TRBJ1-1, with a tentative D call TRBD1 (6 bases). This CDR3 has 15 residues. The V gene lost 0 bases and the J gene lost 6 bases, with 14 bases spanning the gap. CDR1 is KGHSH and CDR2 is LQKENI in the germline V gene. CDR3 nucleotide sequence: TGTGCCAGCTCACCACCGCCAGGGGTAGCCCCTGAAGCTTTCTTT. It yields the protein CASSPPPGVAPEAFF.

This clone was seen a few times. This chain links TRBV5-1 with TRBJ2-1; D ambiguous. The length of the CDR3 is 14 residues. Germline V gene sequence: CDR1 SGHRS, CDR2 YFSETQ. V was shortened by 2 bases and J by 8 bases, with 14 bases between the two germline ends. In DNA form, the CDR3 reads TGCGCCAGCAGCTTAGGCGGCCCCCGGGATGAGCAGTTCTTC. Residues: CASSLGGPRDEQFF.

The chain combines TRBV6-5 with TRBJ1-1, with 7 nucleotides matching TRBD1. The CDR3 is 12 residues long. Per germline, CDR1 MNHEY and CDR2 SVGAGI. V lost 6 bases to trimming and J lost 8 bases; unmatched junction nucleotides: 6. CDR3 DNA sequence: TGTGCCAGCAGGCGGACAGGTGCCGAAGCTTTCTTT. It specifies CASRRTGAEAFF.